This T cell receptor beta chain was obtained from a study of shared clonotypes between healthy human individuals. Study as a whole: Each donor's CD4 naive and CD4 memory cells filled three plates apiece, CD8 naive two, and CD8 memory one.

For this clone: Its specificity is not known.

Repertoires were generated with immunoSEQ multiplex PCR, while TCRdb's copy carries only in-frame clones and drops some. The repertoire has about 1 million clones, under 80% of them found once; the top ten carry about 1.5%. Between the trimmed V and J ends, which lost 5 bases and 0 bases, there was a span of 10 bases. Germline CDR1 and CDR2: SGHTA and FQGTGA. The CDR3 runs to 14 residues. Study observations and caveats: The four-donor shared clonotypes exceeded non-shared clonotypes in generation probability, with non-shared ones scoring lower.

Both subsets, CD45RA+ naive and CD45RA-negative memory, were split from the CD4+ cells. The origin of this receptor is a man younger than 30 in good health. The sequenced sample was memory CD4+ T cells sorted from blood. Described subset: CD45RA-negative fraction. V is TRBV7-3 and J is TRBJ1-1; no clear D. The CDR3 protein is CASSPAPVNTEAFF. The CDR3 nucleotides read TGTGCCAGCAGCCCAGCGCCGGTGAACACTGAAGCTTTCTTT.